A single sample is the source of the 4 T cell receptor beta chains below, sequenced in a study of T cells in Graves' hyperthyroidism and ophthalmopathy. TCR beta CDR3 sequences were amplified from RNA transcripts. Initially, a first-round RT-PCR of the TCR CDR3 employed the HTBI primer set. TCRdb ran MiXCR on the multiplex PCR reads and lists one entry per CDR3 protein. The sample has fewer than 450,000 distinct CDR3 sequences; approximately 17% are singletons. The sequenced sample consisted of blood. These TCRs come from a man aged 18 to 35 with Graves' ophthalmopathy.

The chain employs TRBV20-1 and TRBJ2-2; D not certain. Trimming removed 1 base from V and 0 bases from J, with 9 bases in between. The germline CDR1 and CDR2 sequences are DFQATT and SNEGSKA (reference sequence). This CDR3 has 15 residues. CDR3 in amino acids: CSARVGTSNTGELFF. CDR3 sequence (DNA): TGCAGTGCTAGAGTTGGTACCTCGAACACCGGGGAGCTGTTTTTT.

This clonotype came up many times. The chain is built from TRBV7-3 and TRBJ2-7; the match to TRBD2 covers 10 bases. CDR1 is SGHTA and CDR2 is FQGTGA in the germline V gene. Trimming cost V 2 bases and J 2 bases; bases outside gene matches: 3. The CDR3 totals 15 residues. The CDR3 coding sequence is TGTGCCAGCAGCTTACAAAGCGGGGGGGCCTACGAGCAGTACTTC. The encoded protein is CASSLQSGGAYEQYF.

The chain employs TRBV28 and TRBJ1-2, with TRBD1 as a possible D gene (5 bases). CDR3 length: 15 residues. V was trimmed by 4 bases and J by 7 bases, leaving 19 bases between them. Germline CDR1 MDHEN, CDR2 SYDVKM. The CDR3 nucleotides read TGTGCCAGCAGTTACCCCGGGCAGGGAGAGAGTGGCTACACCTTC. Amino acid sequence: CASSYPGQGESGYTF.

The chain combines TRBV13 with TRBJ2-7; the match to TRBD1 covers 9 bases. This CDR3 has 15 amino acids. With 5 bases clipped from V and 4 bases from J, the junction kept 9 bases outside the gene matches. Germline V gene sequence: CDR1 PRHDT, CDR2 FYEKMQ (reference sequence). The CDR3 coding sequence is TGTGCCAGCAGCCCCCAGGGACAGGGCGAATACGAGCAGTACTTC. Amino acids: CASSPQGQGEYEQYF. Supplemented by reference TRBV13 and TRBJ2-7, the full variable domain reads AAGVIQSPRHLIKEKRETATLKCYPIPRHDTVYWYQQGPGQDPQFLISFYEKMQSDKGSIPDRFSAQQFSDYHSELNMSSLELGDSALYFCASSPQGQGEYEQYFGPGTRLTVT.